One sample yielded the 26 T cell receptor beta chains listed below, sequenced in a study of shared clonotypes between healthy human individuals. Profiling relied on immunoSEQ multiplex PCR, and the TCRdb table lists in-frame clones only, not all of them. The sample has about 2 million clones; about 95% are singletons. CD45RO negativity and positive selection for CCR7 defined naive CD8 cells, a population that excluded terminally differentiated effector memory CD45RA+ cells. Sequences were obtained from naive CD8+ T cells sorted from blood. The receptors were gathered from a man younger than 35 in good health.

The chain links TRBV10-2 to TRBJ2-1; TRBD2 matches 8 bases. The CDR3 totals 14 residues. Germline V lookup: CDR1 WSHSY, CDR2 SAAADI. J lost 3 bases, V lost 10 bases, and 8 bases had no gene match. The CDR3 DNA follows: TGCGCCACCCGGGGAGCGGGGGTCTACAATGAGCAGTTCTTC. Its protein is CATRGAGVYNEQFF.

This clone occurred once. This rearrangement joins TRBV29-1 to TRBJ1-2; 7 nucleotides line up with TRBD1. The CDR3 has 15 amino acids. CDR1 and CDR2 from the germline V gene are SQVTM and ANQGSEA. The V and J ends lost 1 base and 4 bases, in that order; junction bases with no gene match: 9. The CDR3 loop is CSVEGDRDRIYGYTF. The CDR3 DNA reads TGCAGCGTTGAAGGGGATAGGGACAGAATCTATGGCTACACCTTC.

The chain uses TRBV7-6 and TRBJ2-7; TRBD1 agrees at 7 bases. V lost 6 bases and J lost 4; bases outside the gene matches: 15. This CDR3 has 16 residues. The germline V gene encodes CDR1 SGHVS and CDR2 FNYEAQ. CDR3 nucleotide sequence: TGTGCCAGCAGTCCCTTTGCCGGGACAGTTAATTACGAGCAGTACTTC. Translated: CASSPFAGTVNYEQYF.

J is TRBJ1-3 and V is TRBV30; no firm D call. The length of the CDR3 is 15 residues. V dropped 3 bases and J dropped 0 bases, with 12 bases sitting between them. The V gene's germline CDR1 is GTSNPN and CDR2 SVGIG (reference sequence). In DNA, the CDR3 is TGTGCCTGGAGAGATAACGTCTACTCTGGAAACACCATATATTTT. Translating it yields CAWRDNVYSGNTIYF. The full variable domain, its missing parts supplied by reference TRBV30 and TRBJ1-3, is SQTIHQWPATLVQPVGSPLSLECTVEGTSNPNLYWYRQAAGRGLQLLFYSVGIGQISSEVPQNLSASRPQDRQFILSSKKLLLSDSGFYLCAWRDNVYSGNTIYFGEGSWLTVV.

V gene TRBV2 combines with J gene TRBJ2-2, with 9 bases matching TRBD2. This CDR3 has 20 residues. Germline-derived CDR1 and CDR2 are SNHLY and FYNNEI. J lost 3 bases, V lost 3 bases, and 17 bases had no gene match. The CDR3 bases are TGTGCCAGCAGTGATCCGTCCTTAGCGGGAGACGTATGGGACACCGGGGAGCTGTTTTTT. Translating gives CASSDPSLAGDVWDTGELFF.

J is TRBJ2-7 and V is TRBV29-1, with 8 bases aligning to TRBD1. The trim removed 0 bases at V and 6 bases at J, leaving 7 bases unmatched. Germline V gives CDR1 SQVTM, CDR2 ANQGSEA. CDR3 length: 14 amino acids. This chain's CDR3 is CSVEDRQGAPEQYF. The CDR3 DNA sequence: TGCAGCGTTGAAGATCGCCAGGGGGCCCCCGAGCAGTACTTC.

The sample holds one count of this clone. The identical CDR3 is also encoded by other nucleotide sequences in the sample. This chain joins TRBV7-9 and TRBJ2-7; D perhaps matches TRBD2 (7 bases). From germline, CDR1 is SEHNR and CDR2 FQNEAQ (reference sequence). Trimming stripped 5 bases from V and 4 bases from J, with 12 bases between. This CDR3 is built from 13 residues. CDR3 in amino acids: CASSRGASYEQYF. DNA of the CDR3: TGTGCCAGCAGCCGGGGGGCTAGTTACGAGCAGTACTTC.

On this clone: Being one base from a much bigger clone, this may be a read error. CDR3 sequence reads: CASSLGGNTGELFF. The CDR3 nucleotides are TGTGCCAGCAGCTTAGGGGGGAACACCGGGGAGCTGTTTTTT. The chain is built from TRBV7-2 and TRBJ2-2; no reliable D call. With 1 base removed from V and 1 base from J, the gap between germline ends came to 4 bases. The CDR3 totals 14 residues. The germline V gene encodes CDR1 SGHTA and CDR2 FQGNSA.

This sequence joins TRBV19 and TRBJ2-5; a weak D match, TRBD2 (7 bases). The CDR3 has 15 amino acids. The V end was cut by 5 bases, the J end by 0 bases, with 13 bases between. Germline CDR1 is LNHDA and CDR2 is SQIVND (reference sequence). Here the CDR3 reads CASSWGGSDQETQYF. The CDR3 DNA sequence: TGTGCCAGTAGTTGGGGGGGCTCGGACCAAGAGACCCAGTACTTC.

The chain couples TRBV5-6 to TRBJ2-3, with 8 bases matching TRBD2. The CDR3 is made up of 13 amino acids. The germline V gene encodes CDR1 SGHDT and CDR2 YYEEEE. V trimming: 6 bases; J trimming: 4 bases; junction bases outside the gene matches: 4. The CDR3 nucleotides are TGTGCCAGCACGGGGGGGTTCGCAGATACGCAGTATTTT. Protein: CASTGGFADTQYF.

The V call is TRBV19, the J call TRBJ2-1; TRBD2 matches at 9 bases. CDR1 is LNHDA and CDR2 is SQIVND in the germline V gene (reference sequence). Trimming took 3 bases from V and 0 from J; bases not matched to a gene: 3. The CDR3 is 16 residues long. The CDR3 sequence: CASSIYSGSSYNEQFF. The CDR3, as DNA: TGTGCCAGTAGTATTTATAGCGGGAGCTCCTACAATGAGCAGTTCTTC.

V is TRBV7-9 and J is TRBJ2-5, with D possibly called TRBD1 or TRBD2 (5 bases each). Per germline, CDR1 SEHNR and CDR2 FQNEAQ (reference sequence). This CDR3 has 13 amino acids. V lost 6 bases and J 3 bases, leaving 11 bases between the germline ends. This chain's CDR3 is CASSGDGEETQYF. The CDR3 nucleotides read TGTGCCAGCAGTGGGGACGGAGAAGAGACCCAGTACTTC.

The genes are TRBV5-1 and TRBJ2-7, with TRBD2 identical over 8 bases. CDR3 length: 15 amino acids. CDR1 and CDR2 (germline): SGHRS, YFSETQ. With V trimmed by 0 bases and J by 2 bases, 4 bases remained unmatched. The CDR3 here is CASSLGGTRAYEQYF. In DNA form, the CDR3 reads TGCGCCAGCAGCTTGGGCGGGACTAGAGCCTACGAGCAGTACTTC.

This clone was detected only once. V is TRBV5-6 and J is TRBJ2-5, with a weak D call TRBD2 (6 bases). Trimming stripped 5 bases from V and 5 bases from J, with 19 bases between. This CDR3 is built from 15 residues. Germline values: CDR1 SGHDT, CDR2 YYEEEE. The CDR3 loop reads CASRSRVGGLETQYF. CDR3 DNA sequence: TGTGCCAGCAGATCCCGCGTGGGGGGTCTGGAGACCCAGTACTTC.

As DNA, the CDR3 is TGTGCCAGTCGGACAGGGAGTTCACCCCTCCACTTT. Translating it yields CASRTGSSPLHF. The V gene is TRBV19, the J gene TRBJ1-6; TRBD1 aligns across 8 bases. The CDR3 runs to 12 residues. CDR1 is LNHDA, CDR2 SQIVND, per germline (reference sequence). The J segment lost 9 bases and the V segment lost 8 bases, leaving 3 bases of the junction unmatched.

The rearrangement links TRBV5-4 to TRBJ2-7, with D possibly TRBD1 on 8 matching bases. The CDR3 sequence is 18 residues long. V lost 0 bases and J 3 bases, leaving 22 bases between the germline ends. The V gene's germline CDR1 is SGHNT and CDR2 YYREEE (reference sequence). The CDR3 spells CASSLGGGGQGRVYEQYF. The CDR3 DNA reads TGTGCCAGCAGCTTGGGGGGGGGAGGACAGGGACGAGTCTACGAGCAGTACTTC.

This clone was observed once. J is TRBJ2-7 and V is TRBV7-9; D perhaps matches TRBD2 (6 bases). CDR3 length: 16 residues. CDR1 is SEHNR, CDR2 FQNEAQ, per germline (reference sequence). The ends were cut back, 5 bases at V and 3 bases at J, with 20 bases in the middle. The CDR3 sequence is CASSPGLGGEIYEQYF. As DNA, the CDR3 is TGTGCCAGCAGCCCGGGCTTAGGCGGGGAAATCTACGAGCAGTACTTC.

The CDR3 is CSVEDEWETQYF. For the CDR3, the DNA is TGCAGCGTTGAAGATGAGTGGGAGACCCAGTACTTC. The chain recombines TRBV29-1 with TRBJ2-5; D not certain. Germline assignment: CDR1 SQVTM and CDR2 ANQGSEA. The CDR3 runs to 12 residues. The V end was cut by 0 bases, the J end by 5 bases, with 7 bases between.

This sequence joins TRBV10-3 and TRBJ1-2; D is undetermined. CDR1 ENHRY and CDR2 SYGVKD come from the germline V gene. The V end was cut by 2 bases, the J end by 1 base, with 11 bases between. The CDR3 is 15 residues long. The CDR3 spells CAISEEPDGNYGYTF. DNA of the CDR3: TGTGCCATCAGTGAGGAGCCGGACGGTAACTATGGCTACACCTTC.

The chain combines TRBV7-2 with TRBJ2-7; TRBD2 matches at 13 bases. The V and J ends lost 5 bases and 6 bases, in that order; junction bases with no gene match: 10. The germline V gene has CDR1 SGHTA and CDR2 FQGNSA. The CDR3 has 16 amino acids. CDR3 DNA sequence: TGTGCCAGCAGCACGGGACTAGCGGGGATCCTCGCCGAGCAGTACTTC. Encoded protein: CASSTGLAGILAEQYF.

CDR3 DNA: TGTGCCTGGAGTGTCGGCCGGGGAAGCCCAGATACGCAGTATTTT. Its protein product is CAWSVGRGSPDTQYF. This chain links TRBV30 with TRBJ2-3; perhaps TRBD2 as D (5 bases). Looked up from germline, CDR1 is GTSNPN and CDR2 is SVGIG (reference sequence). The CDR3 is 15 residues long. V was pared by 0 bases and J by 4 bases, with 14 bases between.

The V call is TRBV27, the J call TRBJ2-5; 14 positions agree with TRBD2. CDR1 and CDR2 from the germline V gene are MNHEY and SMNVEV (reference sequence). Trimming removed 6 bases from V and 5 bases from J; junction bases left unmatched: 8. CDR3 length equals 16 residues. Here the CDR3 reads CASSRLAGGPKETQYF. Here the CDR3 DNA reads TGTGCCAGCAGCCGACTAGCGGGAGGGCCTAAGGAGACCCAGTACTTC.

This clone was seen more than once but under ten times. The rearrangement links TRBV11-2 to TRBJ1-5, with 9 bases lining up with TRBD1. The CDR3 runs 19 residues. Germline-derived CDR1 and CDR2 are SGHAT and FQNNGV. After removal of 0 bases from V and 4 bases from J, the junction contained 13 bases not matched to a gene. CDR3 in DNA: TGTGCCAGCAGCTTAGAGGGACAGGGCCCTGGAGGTGCAAATCAGCCCCAGCATTTT. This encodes CASSLEGQGPGGANQPQHF.

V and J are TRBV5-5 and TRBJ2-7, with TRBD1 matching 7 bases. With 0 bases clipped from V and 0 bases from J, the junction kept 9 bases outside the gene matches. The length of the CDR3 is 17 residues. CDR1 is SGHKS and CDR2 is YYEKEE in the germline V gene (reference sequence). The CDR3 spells CASSLGSGQVSSYEQYF. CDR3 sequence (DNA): TGTGCCAGCAGCTTGGGCTCTGGACAGGTCAGCTCCTACGAGCAGTACTTC.

The CDR3: CAWSVGVGVDTQYF. The CDR3 coding sequence is TGTGCCTGGAGTGTTGGGGTCGGGGTGGATACGCAGTATTTT. The chain has TRBV30 and TRBJ2-3; weak D call: TRBD2 (5 bases). This CDR3 is 14 amino acids long. Deletions cut 0 bases from V and 6 bases from J, with 13 bases between. Germline V gene sequence: CDR1 GTSNPN, CDR2 SVGIG (reference sequence).

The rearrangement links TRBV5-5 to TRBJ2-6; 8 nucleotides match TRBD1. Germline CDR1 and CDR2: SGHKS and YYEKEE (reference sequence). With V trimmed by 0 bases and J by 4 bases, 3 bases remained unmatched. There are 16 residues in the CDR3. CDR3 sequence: CASSLGRGPGANVLTF. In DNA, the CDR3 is TGTGCCAGCAGCTTGGGCAGGGGGCCCGGGGCCAACGTCCTGACTTTC.